The 28 T cell receptor beta chains below come from one sample, sequenced in a study of blood T cells in healthy people across ages. PCR was performed a second time for roughly 7 to 12 cycles using a sample-barcoded 5' primer and a J-beta primer mix. From the 5' RACE reads, TCRdb called clonotypes with MiXCR, one entry per CDR3 protein. In the table there are approximately 680,000 distinct CDR3 sequences, approximately 30% of which are singletons. The sequenced sample was blood. The receptors stem from an elderly woman in good health.

As regards this clonotype: The final CDR3 position lacks the conserved phenylalanine or tryptophan, pointing to a likely read error. The chain has TRBV28 and TRBJ1-5; 8 bases agree with TRBD1. The CDR3 covers 16 residues. CDR1 is MDHEN and CDR2 is SYDVKM in the germline V gene. V shed 6 bases and J 1 base; nucleotides not matched to a gene: 8. The DNA for the CDR3 is TGTGCCAGCAGCTTTACCCGACAGGGGAGCAATCAGCCCCAGCATGTT. Translating it yields CASSFTRQGSNQPQHV.

This clonotype was observed at least ten times. This chain uses TRBV7-3 with TRBJ1-1; 8 nucleotides agree with TRBD1. This CDR3 comprises 13 residues. CDR1 SGHTA and CDR2 FQGTGA come from the germline V gene. V lost 8 bases and J lost 5; bases outside the gene matches: 7. CDR3 DNA sequence: TGTGCCAGCGGCAGGACAGGGTGGACTGAAGCTTTCTTT. The encoded protein is CASGRTGWTEAFF.

This clonotype was counted at least ten times. The chain couples TRBV20-1 to TRBJ2-3, with 7 positions matching TRBD2. The CDR3 has 12 residues. The germline gives CDR1 DFQATT, CDR2 SNEGSKA (reference sequence). V dropped 4 bases and J dropped 6; count of bases not matched to a gene: 4. CDR3 region: CSAMGGLDTQYF. The CDR3 nucleotides read TGCAGTGCTATGGGGGGGTTGGATACGCAGTATTTT.

This clonotype was found many times. The chain employs TRBV5-1 and TRBJ2-7; 12 positions agree with TRBD1. CDR1 and CDR2 (germline): SGHRS, YFSETQ. The J segment lost 4 bases and the V segment lost 4 bases, leaving 12 bases of the junction unmatched. The CDR3 extends over 17 amino acids. The CDR3 nucleotides are TGCGCCAGCAGCGTGGCCTCCGGGACAGGGGGCGTATACGAGCAGTACTTC. Its translation is CASSVASGTGGVYEQYF.

This clonotype was seen many times. This chain links TRBV12-3 or TRBV12-4 with TRBJ2-7; 7 bases are a match to TRBD2. The CDR3 has 13 residues. V gave up 2 bases and J gave up 2 bases; unmatched junction bases: 0. DNA of the CDR3: TGTGCCAGCAGTTTACGGGAGGCCTACGAGCAGTACTTC. It is translated as CASSLREAYEQYF.

For this clonotype: A single base separates this from a much larger clone, so it may be a read error. This chain uses TRBV2 with TRBJ1-1, with 9 positions matching TRBD1. This CDR3 is 18 amino acids long. Germline V gene lookup returns CDR1 SNHLY and CDR2 FYNNEI. As DNA, the CDR3 is TGTGCCAGCTGTGAAGCAGACTACAGGGGGCGATGGAACACTGAAGCTTTCTTT. Its protein is CASCEADYRGRWNTEAFF.

This rearrangement joins TRBV20-1 to TRBJ2-6, with 7 bases identical to TRBD1. Germline CDR1 is DFQATT and CDR2 is SNEGSKA (reference sequence). The junction had 3 bases not matched to a gene; V was cut back by 5 bases and J by 2 bases. The CDR3 extends over 14 amino acids. CDR3: CSASTGTGANVLTF. The DNA for the CDR3 is TGCAGTGCTTCGACAGGGACTGGGGCCAACGTCCTGACTTTC.

This clonotype was detected many times. This chain links TRBV10-3 with TRBJ2-4; either TRBD1 or TRBD2 may supply D (5 bases each). The J call may not be correct, given that the DNA end is closer to TRBJ2-7. Germline CDR1 and CDR2: ENHRY and SYGVKD. The CDR3 length is 15 residues. In nucleotides, the CDR3 is TGTGCCATCAGCCCGGGACCTCCTAACCAAGGCGAGCAGTACTTC. Amino acid sequence: CAISPGPPNQGEQYF.

The chain recombines TRBV29-1 with TRBJ1-1; D ambiguous. Per germline, CDR1 SQVTM and CDR2 ANQGSEA. The CDR3 length is 12 residues. The V end lost 4 bases, the J end lost 1 base, and 7 bases lay between the germline ends. The CDR3 spells CSVVVWNTEAFF. The DNA for the CDR3 is TGCAGCGTTGTGGTCTGGAACACTGAAGCTTTCTTT.

This clonotype was seen a single time. The V gene is TRBV20-1, the J gene TRBJ1-1; no reliable D call. Germline V lookup: CDR1 DFQATT, CDR2 SNEGSKA (reference sequence). Between the trimmed V and J ends, which lost 1 base and 3 bases, there was a span of 9 bases. CDR3 length: 13 amino acids. The CDR3 loop reads CSARGLQDTEAFF. The CDR3 region has the DNA TGCAGTGCTAGAGGCCTGCAGGACACTGAAGCTTTCTTT.

The chain carries TRBV9 and TRBJ2-3; tentative D call: TRBD1 (6 bases). V lost 0 bases and J 5 bases, leaving 13 bases between the germline ends. Germline V gene data show CDR1 as SGDLS and CDR2 as YYNGEE. The CDR3 loop spans 15 amino acids. CDR3 sequence (DNA): TGTGCCAGCAGCGTAGAATCGCAGGGGAAAGATACGCAGTATTTT. Protein sequence: CASSVESQGKDTQYF.

The sample holds many counts of this clonotype. This chain uses TRBV20-1 with TRBJ1-5; possible D gene TRBD1, 6 bases. Trimming shortened V by 0 bases and J by 4 bases, and 13 bases separated the two germline ends. Germline lookup yields CDR1 DFQATT and CDR2 SNEGSKA (reference sequence). This CDR3 spans 15 amino acids. The chain's CDR3 is CSAREATGINQPQHF. In DNA, the CDR3 is TGCAGTGCTAGAGAGGCAACAGGGATTAATCAGCCCCAGCATTTT.

This clonotype occurred many times. This chain joins TRBV9 and TRBJ1-4, with D unclear. V was pared by 3 bases and J by 0 bases, with 9 bases between. CDR1 SGDLS and CDR2 YYNGEE come from the germline V gene. This CDR3 spans 15 amino acids. As DNA, the CDR3 is TGTGCCAGCAGCGAAGCAGCAGCAACTAATGAAAAACTGTTTTTT. This encodes CASSEAAATNEKLFF.

This clonotype has at least ten counts. The V call is TRBV6-6, the J call TRBJ2-7, with D hard to call. Trimming left V 6 bases short and J 7 bases short, with 16 bases between. The CDR3 is made up of 13 amino acids. Germline-derived CDR1 and CDR2 are MNHNY and SVGAGI (reference sequence). CDR3 amino acids: CASSPIRYGEQYF. The CDR3 nucleotides read TGTGCCAGCAGCCCCATCCGGTACGGGGAGCAGTACTTC.

This clonotype was observed a handful of times. This may stem from a read error, because a much larger clone lies one nucleotide away. The chain has TRBV7-3 and TRBJ2-5; either TRBD1 or TRBD2 may supply D (6 bases each). With 1 base removed from V and 2 bases from J, the gap between germline ends came to 11 bases. The CDR3 contains 15 residues. Germline CDR1 is SGHTA and CDR2 is FQGTGA. CDR3 bases: TGTGCCAGCAGCTTAAGGGGGGCGAGACAAGAGACCCAGTACTTC. It is translated as CASSLRGARQETQYF.

This clonotype turned up a few times. V and J are TRBV25-1 and TRBJ1-2; the match to TRBD1 covers 7 bases. The CDR3 loop spans 13 amino acids. The trim removed 8 bases at V and 7 bases at J, leaving 10 bases unmatched. Germline loops: CDR1 MGHDK, CDR2 SYGVNS. The CDR3 DNA is TGTGCCAGCGCAGAACAGGGGAGAGGTGGCTACACCTTC. As protein: CASAEQGRGGYTF.

Details on this clonotype: Given a much more abundant clone one base away, this may be a read error. The J gene is TRBJ2-4, the V gene TRBV3-1; D gene uncertain. The DNA end lines up better with TRBJ2-7; the J call may be wrong. The CDR3 loop spans 12 amino acids. From germline, CDR1 is LGHDT and CDR2 YNNKEL (reference sequence). CDR3 nucleotide sequence: TGTGCCAGCAGCCCTCAGAAGGCCGAGCAGTACTTC. This gives the protein CASSPQKAEQYF.

The CDR3 sequence is CASRTGTSQETQYF. The CDR3 DNA sequence: TGTGCCAGCAGAACAGGGACAAGCCAAGAGACCCAGTACTTC. The chain employs TRBV6-6 and TRBJ2-4; a weak D match, TRBD1 (6 bases). The J call may be in error: the DNA end matches TRBJ2-5 better. The CDR3 has 14 amino acids. Germline CDR1 MNHNY, CDR2 SVGAGI (reference sequence).

This clonotype was detected many times. The chain links TRBV5-1 to TRBJ2-3, with D unresolved. Deletions cut 4 bases from V and 4 bases from J, with 13 bases between. CDR1 and CDR2 from the germline V gene are SGHRS and YFSETQ. CDR3 length equals 14 residues. CDR3 nucleotide sequence: TGCGCCAGCAGCCGCGGCGGTGAGGCAGATACGCAGTATTTT. This translates into CASSRGGEADTQYF.

This clonotype was seen repeatedly, ten times or more. The chain has TRBV20-1 and TRBJ2-1, with D possibly matching TRBD2 (6 bases). V was pared by 0 bases and J by 7 bases, with 13 bases between. The CDR3 extends over 14 amino acids. Germline values: CDR1 DFQATT, CDR2 SNEGSKA (reference sequence). CDR3 in DNA: TGCAGTGCTAGAGAATTGACGGGGGTAAATGAGCAGTTCTTC. Its translation is CSARELTGVNEQFF.

This clonotype was counted once. The chain links TRBV20-1 to TRBJ2-3; 11 bases are a match to TRBD2. Germline lookup yields CDR1 DFQATT and CDR2 SNEGSKA (reference sequence). J lost 9 bases, V lost 8 bases, and 10 bases had no gene match. The CDR3 totals 13 residues. CDR3 sequence: CSPRTSGRGTQYF. In DNA form, the CDR3 reads TGCAGTCCGAGGACTAGCGGGCGGGGCACGCAGTATTTT.

Ten or more counts support this clonotype. The chain employs TRBV7-2 and TRBJ1-2; D gene ambiguous. Germline V gene data show CDR1 as SGHTA and CDR2 as FQGNSA. Trimming left V 3 bases short and J 3 bases short, with 5 bases between. The CDR3 consists of 12 residues. The CDR3 sequence is CASSFTDYGYTF. CDR3 DNA sequence: TGTGCCAGCAGCTTCACCGACTATGGCTACACCTTC.

This clonotype has at least ten counts. Compared with germline, one end of the junction differs, possibly owing to a read error. The chain couples TRBV28 to TRBJ2-7; 7 bases fit TRBD1. The CDR3 runs to 12 residues. Germline CDR1 MDHEN, CDR2 SYDVKM. DNA of the CDR3: TGCGCCAGCAGCTTGTCAGGGGGCGAGCAGTACTTC. This sequence encodes CASSLSGGEQYF. Full variable domain (rest looked up from reference TRBV28 and TRBJ2-7): DVKVTQSSRYLVKRTGEKVFLECVQDMDHENMFWYRQDPGLGLRLIYFSYDVKMKEKGDIPEGYSVSREKKERFSLILESASTNQTSMYLCASSLSGGEQYFGPGTRLTVT.

This clonotype was observed at least ten times. The chain combines TRBV29-1 with TRBJ2-5, with TRBD2 identical over 9 bases. Germline V gene sequence: CDR1 SQVTM, CDR2 ANQGSEA. V shed 3 bases, J shed 7 bases, and the junction held 6 bases outside the gene matches. CDR3 length: 13 residues. CDR3 bases: TGCAGCGTTGAGGAGCGGGGGGTGGGGACCCAGTACTTC. Its translation: CSVEERGVGTQYF.

This rearrangement joins TRBV20-1 to TRBJ1-5; D gene uncertain. The V and J ends lost 6 bases and 3 bases respectively, with 12 bases between them. The CDR3 contains 13 residues. CDR1 DFQATT and CDR2 SNEGSKA come from the germline V gene (reference sequence). The DNA for the CDR3 is TGCAGTGCCTCAAGGGCGTTCAATCAGCCCCAGCATTTT. Residues: CSASRAFNQPQHF.

CDR3 loop: CASSFGGLGGYTF. CDR3 nucleotides: TGCGCCAGCAGCTTCGGCGGCTTAGGGGGCTACACCTTC. The gene calls are TRBV5-1 and TRBJ1-2; no clear D. This CDR3 has 13 amino acids. The germline V and J ends were trimmed by 2 bases and 8 bases, with 13 bases remaining between them. From germline, CDR1 is SGHRS and CDR2 YFSETQ.

The V call is TRBV25-1, the J call TRBJ2-1, with 8 bases matching TRBD2. CDR1 and CDR2 (germline): MGHDK, SYGVNS. This CDR3 region has 11 residues. V shed 10 bases and J 10 bases; nucleotides not matched to a gene: 6. The DNA of the CDR3 is TGTGCCACCTCGGGGGGGCGCGAGCAGTTCTTC. This codes for CATSGGREQFF. Variable domain in full (rest from reference TRBV25-1 and TRBJ2-1): EADIYQTPRYLVIGTGKKITLECSQTMGHDKMYWYQQDPGMELHLIHYSYGVNSTEKGDLSSESTVSRIRTEHFPLTLESARPSHTSQYLCATSGGREQFFGPGTRLTVL.

For this clonotype: With a much larger clone just one base away, this may be a read error. The chain recombines TRBV25-1 with TRBJ2-5; D is undetermined. Trimming took 1 base from V and 5 from J, leaving 11 bases between them. This CDR3 is built from 14 residues. Germline CDR1 is MGHDK and CDR2 is SYGVNS. The DNA for the CDR3 is TGTGCCAGCAGTGAATCTAGAAATAGGGAGACCCAGTACTTC. It codes for CASSESRNRETQYF. The full variable domain, with the rest looked up from reference TRBV25-1 and TRBJ2-5, is EADIYQTPRYLVIGTGKKITLECSQTMGHDKMYWYQQDPGMELHLIHYSYGVNSTEKGDLSSESTVSRIRTEHFPLTLESARPSHTSQYLCASSESRNRETQYFGPGTRLLVL.